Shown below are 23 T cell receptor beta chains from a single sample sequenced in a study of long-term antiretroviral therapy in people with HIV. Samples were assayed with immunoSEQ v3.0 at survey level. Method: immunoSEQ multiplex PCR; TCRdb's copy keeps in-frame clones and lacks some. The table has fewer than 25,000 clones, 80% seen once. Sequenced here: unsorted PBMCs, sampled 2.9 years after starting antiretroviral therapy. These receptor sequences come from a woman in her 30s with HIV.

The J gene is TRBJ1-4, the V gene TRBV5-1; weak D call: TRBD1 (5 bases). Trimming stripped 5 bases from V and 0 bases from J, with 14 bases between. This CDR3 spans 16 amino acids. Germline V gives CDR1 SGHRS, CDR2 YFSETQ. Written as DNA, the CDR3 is TGCGCCAGCAGATTTGGGGCCGGGGCAACTAATGAAAAACTGTTTTTT. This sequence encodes CASRFGAGATNEKLFF.

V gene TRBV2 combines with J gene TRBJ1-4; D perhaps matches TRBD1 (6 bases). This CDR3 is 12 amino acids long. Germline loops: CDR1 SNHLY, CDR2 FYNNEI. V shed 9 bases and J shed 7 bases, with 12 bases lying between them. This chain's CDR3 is CARQGLGEKLFF. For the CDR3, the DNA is TGTGCCAGACAGGGTCTTGGTGAAAAACTGTTTTTT.

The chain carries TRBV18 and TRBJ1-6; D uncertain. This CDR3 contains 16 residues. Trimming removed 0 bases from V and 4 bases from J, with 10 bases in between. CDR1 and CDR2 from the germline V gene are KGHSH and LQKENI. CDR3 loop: CASSPPSQRYNSPLHF. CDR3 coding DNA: TGTGCCAGCTCACCACCGAGTCAGAGGTATAATTCACCCCTCCACTTT. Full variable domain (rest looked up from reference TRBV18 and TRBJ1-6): NAGVMQNPRHLVRRRGQEARLRCSPMKGHSHVYWYRQLPEEGLKFMVYLQKENIIDESGMPKERFSAEFPKEGPSILRIQQVVRGDSAAYFCASSPPSQRYNSPLHFGNGTRLTVT.

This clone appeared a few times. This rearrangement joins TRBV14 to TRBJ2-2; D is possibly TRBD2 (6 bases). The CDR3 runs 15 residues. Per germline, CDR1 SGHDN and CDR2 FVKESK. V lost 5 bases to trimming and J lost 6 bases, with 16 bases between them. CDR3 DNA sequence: TGTGCCAGCAGCAGGGGAGCGGGTTTGGCCGGGGAGCTGTTTTTT. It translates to CASSRGAGLAGELFF.

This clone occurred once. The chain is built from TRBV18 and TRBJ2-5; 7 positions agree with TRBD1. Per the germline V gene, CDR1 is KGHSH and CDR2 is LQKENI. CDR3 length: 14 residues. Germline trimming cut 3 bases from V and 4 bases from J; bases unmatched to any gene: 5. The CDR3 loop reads CASSPLTGSETQYF. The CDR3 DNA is TGTGCCAGCTCACCCTTGACAGGGTCAGAGACCCAGTACTTC. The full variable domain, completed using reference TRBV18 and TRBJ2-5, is NAGVMQNPRHLVRRRGQEARLRCSPMKGHSHVYWYRQLPEEGLKFMVYLQKENIIDESGMPKERFSAEFPKEGPSILRIQQVVRGDSAAYFCASSPLTGSETQYFGPGTRLLVL.

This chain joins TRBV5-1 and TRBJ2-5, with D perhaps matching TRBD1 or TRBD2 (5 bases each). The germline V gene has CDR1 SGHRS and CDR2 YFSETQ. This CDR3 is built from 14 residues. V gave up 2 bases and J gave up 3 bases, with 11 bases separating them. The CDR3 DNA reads TGCGCCAGCAGCTTTTTAGGGACCGAAGAGACCCAGTACTTC. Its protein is CASSFLGTEETQYF.

The DNA of the CDR3 is TGTGCCAGCAGGGGTAGCGGGTTAATGGAGCAGTACGTC. As protein: CASRGSGLMEQYV. V and J are TRBV6-1 and TRBJ2-7, with 7 bases aligning to TRBD2. Trimming at V came to 6 bases and at J to 7 bases, leaving 9 bases not matched to a gene. CDR3 size: 13 residues. From germline, CDR1 is MNHNS and CDR2 SASEGT.

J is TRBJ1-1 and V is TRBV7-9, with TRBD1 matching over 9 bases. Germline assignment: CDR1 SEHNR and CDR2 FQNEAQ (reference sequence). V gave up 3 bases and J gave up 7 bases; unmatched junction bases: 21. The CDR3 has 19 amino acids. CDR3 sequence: CASSFRINLGTGLFFEAFF. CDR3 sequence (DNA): TGTGCCAGCAGCTTCCGAATCAATTTAGGGACAGGGCTATTTTTTGAAGCTTTCTTT.

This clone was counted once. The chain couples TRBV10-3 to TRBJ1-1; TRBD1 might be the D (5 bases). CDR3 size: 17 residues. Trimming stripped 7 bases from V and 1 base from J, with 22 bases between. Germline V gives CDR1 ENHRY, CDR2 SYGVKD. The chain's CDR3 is CAIKDSTGAHGNTEAFF. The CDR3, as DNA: TGTGCCATCAAGGATTCGACCGGGGCCCATGGGAACACTGAAGCTTTCTTT.

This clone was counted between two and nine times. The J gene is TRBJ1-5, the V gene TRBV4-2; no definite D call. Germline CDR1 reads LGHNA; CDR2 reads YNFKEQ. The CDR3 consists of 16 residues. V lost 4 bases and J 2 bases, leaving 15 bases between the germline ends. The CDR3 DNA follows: TGTGCCAGCAGCCGAAGCGACCTATCGGGCAATCAGCCCCAGCATTTT. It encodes CASSRSDLSGNQPQHF.

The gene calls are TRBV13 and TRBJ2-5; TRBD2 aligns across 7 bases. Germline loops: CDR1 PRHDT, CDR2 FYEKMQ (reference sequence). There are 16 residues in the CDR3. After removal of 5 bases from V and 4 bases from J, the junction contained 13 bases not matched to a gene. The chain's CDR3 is CASSHESHSGGETQYF. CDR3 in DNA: TGTGCCAGCAGCCACGAGTCTCACTCGGGGGGAGAGACCCAGTACTTC.

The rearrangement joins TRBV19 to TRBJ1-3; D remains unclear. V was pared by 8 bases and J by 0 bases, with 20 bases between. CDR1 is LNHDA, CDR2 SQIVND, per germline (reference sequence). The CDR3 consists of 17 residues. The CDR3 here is CASAGSTYLRSGNTIYF. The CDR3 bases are TGTGCCAGTGCCGGGTCCACTTACCTCCGCTCTGGAAACACCATATATTTT. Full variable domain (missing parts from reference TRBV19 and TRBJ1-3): DGGITQSPKYLFRKEGQNVTLSCEQNLNHDAMYWYRQDPGQGLRLIYYSQIVNDFQKGDIAEGYSVSREKKESFPLTVTSAQKNPTAFYLCASAGSTYLRSGNTIYFGEGSWLTVV.

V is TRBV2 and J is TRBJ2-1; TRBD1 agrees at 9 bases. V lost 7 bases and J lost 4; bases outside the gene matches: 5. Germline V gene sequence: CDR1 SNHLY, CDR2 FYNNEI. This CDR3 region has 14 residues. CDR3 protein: CASTWDRVYNEQFF. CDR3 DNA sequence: TGTGCCAGCACTTGGGACAGGGTTTACAATGAGCAGTTCTTC.

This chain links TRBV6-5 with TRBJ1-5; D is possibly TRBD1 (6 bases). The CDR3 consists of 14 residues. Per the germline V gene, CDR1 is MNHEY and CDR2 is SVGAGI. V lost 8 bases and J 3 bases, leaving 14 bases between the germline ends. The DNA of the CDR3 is TGTGCCAGCTCCGGGGGCTCCGACAATCAGCCCCAGCATTTT. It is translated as CASSGGSDNQPQHF.

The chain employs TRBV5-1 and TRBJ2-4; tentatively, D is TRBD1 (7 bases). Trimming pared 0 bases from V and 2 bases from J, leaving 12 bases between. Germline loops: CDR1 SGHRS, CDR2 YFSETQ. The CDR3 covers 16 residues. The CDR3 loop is CASSLAGGPSKNIQYF. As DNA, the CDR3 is TGCGCCAGCAGCTTGGCAGGGGGGCCATCCAAAAACATTCAGTACTTC.

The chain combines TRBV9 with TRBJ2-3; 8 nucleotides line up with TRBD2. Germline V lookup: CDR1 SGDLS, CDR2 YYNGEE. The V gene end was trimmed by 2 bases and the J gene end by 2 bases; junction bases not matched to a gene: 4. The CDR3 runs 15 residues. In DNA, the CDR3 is TGTGCCAGCAGCGTGAGTAGCGGGGTCACAGATACGCAGTATTTT. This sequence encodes CASSVSSGVTDTQYF.

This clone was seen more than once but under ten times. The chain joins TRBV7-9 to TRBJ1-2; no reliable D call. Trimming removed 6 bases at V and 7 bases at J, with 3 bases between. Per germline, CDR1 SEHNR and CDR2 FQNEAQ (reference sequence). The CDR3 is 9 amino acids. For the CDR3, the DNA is TGTGCCAGCAGTTCTGGCTACACCTTC. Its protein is CASSSGYTF.

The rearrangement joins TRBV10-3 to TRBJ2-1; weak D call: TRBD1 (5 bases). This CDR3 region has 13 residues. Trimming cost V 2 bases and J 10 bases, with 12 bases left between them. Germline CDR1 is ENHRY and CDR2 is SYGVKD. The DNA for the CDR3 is TGTGCCATCAGTGAGACTCAGGGTGACGAGCAGTTCTTC. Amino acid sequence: CAISETQGDEQFF.

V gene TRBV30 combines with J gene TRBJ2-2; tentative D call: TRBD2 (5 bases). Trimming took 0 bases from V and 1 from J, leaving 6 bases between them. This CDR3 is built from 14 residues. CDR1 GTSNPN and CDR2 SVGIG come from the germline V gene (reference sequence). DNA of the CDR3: TGTGCCTGGAGTGTAGGGAGGAACACCGGGGAGCTGTTTTTT. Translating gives CAWSVGRNTGELFF.

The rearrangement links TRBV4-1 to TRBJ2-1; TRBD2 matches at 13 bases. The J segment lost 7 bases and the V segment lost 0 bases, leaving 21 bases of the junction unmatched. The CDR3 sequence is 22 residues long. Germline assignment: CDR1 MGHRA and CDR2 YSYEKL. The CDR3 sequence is CASSQDPTKLAGGRKGKNEQFF. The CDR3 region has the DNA TGCGCCAGCAGCCAAGACCCGACTAAACTAGCGGGGGGGCGGAAGGGGAAAAATGAGCAGTTCTTC.

CDR3 DNA: TGCGCCAGCAGCCTTTCATTCGGGGGGGGACAAGAGACCCAGTACTTC. Its translation: CASSLSFGGGQETQYF. The V call is TRBV10-2, the J call TRBJ2-5; TRBD2 aligns across 8 bases. The CDR3 length is 16 residues. With V trimmed by 6 bases and J by 2 bases, 11 bases remained unmatched. Germline V gene lookup returns CDR1 WSHSY and CDR2 SAAADI.

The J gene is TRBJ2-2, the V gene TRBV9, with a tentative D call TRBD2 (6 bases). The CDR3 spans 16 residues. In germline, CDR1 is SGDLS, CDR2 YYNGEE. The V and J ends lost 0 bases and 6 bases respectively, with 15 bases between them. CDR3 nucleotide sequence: TGTGCCAGCAGCGTAGGAGGAGGGTATGGTTCCGGGGAGCTGTTTTTT. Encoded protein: CASSVGGGYGSGELFF.

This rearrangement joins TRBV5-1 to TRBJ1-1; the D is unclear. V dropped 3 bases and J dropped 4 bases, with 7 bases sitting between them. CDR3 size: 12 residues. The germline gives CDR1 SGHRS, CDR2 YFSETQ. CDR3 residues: CASSSMGTEAFF. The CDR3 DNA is TGCGCCAGCAGCTCAATGGGCACTGAAGCTTTCTTT.